The T cell receptor (beta chain) under discussion was sequenced for a study of blood T cell repertoires in COVID-19. Trimming cost V 2 bases and J 4 bases, with 9 bases left between them. The CDR3 is 15 residues long. CDR1 is SGHTA and CDR2 is FQGNSA in the germline V gene. Measured with immunoSEQ multiplex PCR; TCRdb has only the in-frame clones, and not every one. Among 200,000 to 250,000 clones, about 90% were seen once, and the ten largest hold approximately 1.9%. This sequence was found in a woman younger than 30 who had recovered from COVID-19. V usage is TRBV7-2 and J usage is TRBJ1-6, with a tentative D call TRBD1 (6 bases). Material: PBMCs or T cells enriched from blood (not recorded which). CDR3 protein: CASSLQTGYNSPLHF. CDR3 in DNA: TGTGCCAGCAGCTTACAGACAGGTTATAATTCACCCCTCCACTTT.